The rows below give T cell receptor beta chains drawn from one sample of a study of blood T cell repertoires in COVID-19. Sequencing was performed with immunoSEQ multiplex PCR; in TCRdb, only in-frame clones are kept and a portion is missing. In the table there are 110,000 to 150,000 clones, 84% of which are singletons. The sequenced sample was peripheral blood. The receptors stem from a man aged 55 to 70 with active or convalescent COVID-19. Each CDR3 is given with its conserved first and last residue. Fields, in order: V gene, J gene, D gene, clone size, CDR3 protein, CDR3 DNA. D genes are given only for firm matches. Size is stated for part of the rows, as once, few or many counts, or as a class when the clone is expanded.

TRBV12-3/TRBV12-4	TRBJ2-2	-	-	CASSPSAGELFF	TGTGCCAGCAGCCCGTCGGCCGGGGAGCTGTTTTTT
TRBV3-1/TRBV3-2	TRBJ1-2	TRBD1	-	CASSLRTGRGGYTF	TGTGCCAGCAGCCTCCGGACAGGCAGAGGGGGCTACACCTTC
TRBV7-2	TRBJ1-1	-	-	CASSLASGGASEAFF	TGTGCCAGCAGCTTAGCTTCTGGAGGAGCCAGTGAAGCTTTCTTT
TRBV30	TRBJ2-4	-	-	CAWSVLGSTLAKNIQYF	TGTGCCTGGAGTGTACTGGGCAGCACTCTAGCCAAAAACATTCAGTACTTC
TRBV4-1	TRBJ1-5	-	-	CASSQDQGNQPQHF	TGCGCCAGCAGCCAAGACCAGGGAAATCAGCCCCAGCATTTT
TRBV6-5	TRBJ1-2	-	-	CASSYGTLDGYTF	TGTGCCAGCAGTTACGGGACACTCGATGGCTACACCTTC
TRBV19	TRBJ1-2	-	-	CASSIVGQPANYGYTF	TGTGCCAGTAGTATAGTAGGACAACCTGCTAACTATGGCTACACCTTC
TRBV14	TRBJ1-2	-	few	CASSQGAGNYGYTF	TGTGCCAGCAGCCAAGGGGCAGGGAACTATGGCTACACCTTC
TRBV30	TRBJ1-5	TRBD1	-	CAWSAGQVQGQPQHF	TGTGCCTGGAGTGCGGGACAGGTCCAGGGTCAGCCCCAGCATTTT
TRBV18	TRBJ1-2	-	-	CASSPVPEAHGYTF	TGTGCCAGCTCACCAGTCCCGGAGGCCCATGGCTACACCTTC
TRBV11-2	TRBJ2-3	TRBD2	-	CASSLGLAGGTGTQYF	TGTGCCAGCAGCTTAGGTCTAGCGGGAGGTACAGGTACGCAGTATTTT
TRBV6-1	TRBJ1-5	-	-	CASSETDNQPQHF	TGTGCCAGCAGTGAAACAGACAATCAGCCCCAGCATTTT
TRBV29-1	TRBJ2-7	TRBD1	-	CSVRQGHYEQYF	TGCAGCGTAAGACAGGGACACTACGAGCAGTACTTC
TRBV5-1	TRBJ1-3	-	-	CASSLEAGFLLSGNTIYF	TGCGCCAGCAGCTTGGAGGCAGGGTTCCTCCTCTCTGGAAACACCATATATTTT
TRBV7-2	TRBJ2-5	-	-	CASSWGQGETQYF	TGTGCCAGCAGCTGGGGGCAGGGAGAGACCCAGTACTTC
TRBV7-2	TRBJ2-1	-	-	CASSGGSYNEQFF	TGTGCCAGCAGCGGAGGATCCTACAATGAGCAGTTCTTC
TRBV6-1	TRBJ1-2	-	-	CASSEGASYGYTF	TGTGCCAGCAGTGAAGGTGCCAGCTATGGCTACACCTTC
TRBV30	TRBJ1-2	-	-	CAWSVQQGSGWRDGYTF	TGTGCCTGGAGTGTACAACAGGGAAGCGGATGGAGAGATGGCTACACCTTC